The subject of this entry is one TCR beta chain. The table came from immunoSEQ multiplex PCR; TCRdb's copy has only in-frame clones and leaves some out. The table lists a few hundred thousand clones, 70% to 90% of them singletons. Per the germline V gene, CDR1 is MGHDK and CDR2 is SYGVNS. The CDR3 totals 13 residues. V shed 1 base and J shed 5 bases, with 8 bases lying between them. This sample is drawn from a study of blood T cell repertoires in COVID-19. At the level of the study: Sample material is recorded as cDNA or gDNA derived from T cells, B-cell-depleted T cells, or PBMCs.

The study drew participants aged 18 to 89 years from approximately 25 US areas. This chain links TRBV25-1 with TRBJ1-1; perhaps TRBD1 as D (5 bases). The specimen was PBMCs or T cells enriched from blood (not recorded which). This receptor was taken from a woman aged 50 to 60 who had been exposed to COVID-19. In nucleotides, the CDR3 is TGTGCCAGCAGTGAATGGTCAGGGACTGAAGCTTTCTTT. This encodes CASSEWSGTEAFF.